This is a list of T cell receptor beta chains from one sample in a study of blood T cell repertoires in COVID-19. The table came from immunoSEQ multiplex PCR; TCRdb's copy has only in-frame clones and leaves some out. The sample holds over 350,000 clones, 80% to 95% seen once. The sequenced sample was PBMCs or T cells enriched from blood (not recorded which). These receptors were collected from a middle-aged woman who had been exposed to COVID-19. CDR3s include the opening cysteine and the closing phenylalanine or tryptophan. Each record gives: D gene, V gene, clone size, J gene, CDR3 DNA, CDR3 protein. The D gene is left open where the match is weak. Clone size, where shown, is once, few, many, or a class for clones that have expanded.

-,TRBV9,-,TRBJ2-1,TGTGCCAGCAGCGTAGACAGGGAGGGATACAATGAGCAGTTCTTC,CASSVDREGYNEQFF
-,TRBV14,-,TRBJ2-5,TGTGCCAGCAGCCTGCAGGGGGAGACCCAGTACTTC,CASSLQGETQYF
TRBD1,TRBV6-5,-,TRBJ2-7,TGTGCCAGCAGGAAGGGACAGGGAAGTGCGTACGAGCAGTACTTC,CASRKGQGSAYEQYF
TRBD1,TRBV25-1,-,TRBJ1-1,TGTGCCAGCAGTCCCGGACAGGGACGGGCTTTCTTT,CASSPGQGRAFF
-,TRBV6-5,once,TRBJ1-2,TGTGCCAGCAGCCACCCAGAGGTTGCTAACTATGGCTACACCTTC,CASSHPEVANYGYTF
TRBD2,TRBV7-8,once,TRBJ2-3,TGTGCCAGCAGCTTAGTTTCGGGGCGGGGGGGCATCAATACGCAGTATTTT,CASSLVSGRGGINTQYF
-,TRBV30,once,TRBJ1-3,TGTGCCTGGAGCCGTACGGCGGGCTCTGGAAACACCATATATTTT,CAWSRTAGSGNTIYF
-,TRBV19,once,TRBJ1-5,TGTGCCAGTAGTTTCAGTGTCAATCAGCCCCAGCATTTT,CASSFSVNQPQHF
-,TRBV19,-,TRBJ1-2,TGTGCCAGTAGTATAGCCAGTCCCTATGGCTACACCTTC,CASSIASPYGYTF
TRBD1,TRBV12-5,-,TRBJ2-7,TGTGCTAGTGGTTTGATCGTTTGGGGGACAGGCGGGTACGAGCAGTACTTC,CASGLIVWGTGGYEQYF
-,TRBV30,-,TRBJ1-1,TGTGCCTGGAGAGAGGGGAACACTGAAGCTTTCTTT,CAWREGNTEAFF
TRBD1,TRBV5-8,-,TRBJ1-1,TGTGCCAGCAGCTTGGTGCACGGGACAGGGTTCCTCGTGAACACTGAAGCTTTCTTT,CASSLVHGTGFLVNTEAFF
-,TRBV19,-,TRBJ1-2,TGTGCCAGTAGTTTAACGAGTTATGGCTACACCTTC,CASSLTSYGYTF
TRBD1,TRBV7-8,-,TRBJ1-5,TGTGCCAGCAGCTTAGGAAAAGCATTACAGGGGGCAGGGCAGCCCCAGCATTTT,CASSLGKALQGAGQPQHF